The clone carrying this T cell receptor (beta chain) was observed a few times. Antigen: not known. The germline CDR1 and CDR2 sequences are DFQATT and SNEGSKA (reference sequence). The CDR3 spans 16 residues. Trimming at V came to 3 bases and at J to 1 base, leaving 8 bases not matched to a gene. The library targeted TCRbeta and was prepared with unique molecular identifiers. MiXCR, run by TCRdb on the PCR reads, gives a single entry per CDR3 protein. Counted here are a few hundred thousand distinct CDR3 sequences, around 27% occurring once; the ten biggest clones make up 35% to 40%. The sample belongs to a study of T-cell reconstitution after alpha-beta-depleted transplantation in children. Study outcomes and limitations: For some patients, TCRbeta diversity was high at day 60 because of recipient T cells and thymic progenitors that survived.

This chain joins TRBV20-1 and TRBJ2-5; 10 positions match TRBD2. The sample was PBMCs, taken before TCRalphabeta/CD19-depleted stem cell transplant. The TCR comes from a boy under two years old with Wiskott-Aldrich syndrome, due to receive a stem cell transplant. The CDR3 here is CSASSPGLARQETQYF. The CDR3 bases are TGCAGTGCTAGCTCACCGGGACTAGCGCGCCAAGAGACCCAGTACTTC.